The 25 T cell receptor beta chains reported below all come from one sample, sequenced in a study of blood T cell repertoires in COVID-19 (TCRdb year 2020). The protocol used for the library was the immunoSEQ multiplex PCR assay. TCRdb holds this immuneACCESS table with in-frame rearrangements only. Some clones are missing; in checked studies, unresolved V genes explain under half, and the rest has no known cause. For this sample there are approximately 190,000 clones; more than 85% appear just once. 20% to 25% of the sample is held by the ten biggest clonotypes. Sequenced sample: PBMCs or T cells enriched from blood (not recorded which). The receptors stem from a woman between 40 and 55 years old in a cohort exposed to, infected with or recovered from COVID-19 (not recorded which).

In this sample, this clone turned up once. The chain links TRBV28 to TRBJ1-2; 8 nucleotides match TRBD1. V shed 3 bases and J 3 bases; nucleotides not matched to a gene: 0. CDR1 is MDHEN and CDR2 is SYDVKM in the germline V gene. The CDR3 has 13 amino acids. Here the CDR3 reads CASSLTGDYGYTF. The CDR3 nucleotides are TGTGCCAGCAGTTTGACAGGGGACTATGGCTACACCTTC.

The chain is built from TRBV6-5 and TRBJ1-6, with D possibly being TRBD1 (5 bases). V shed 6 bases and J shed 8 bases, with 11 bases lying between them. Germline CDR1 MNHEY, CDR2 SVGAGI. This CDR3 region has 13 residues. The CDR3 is CASRIDSYSPLHF. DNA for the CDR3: TGTGCCAGCAGGATCGACAGTTATTCACCCCTCCACTTT.

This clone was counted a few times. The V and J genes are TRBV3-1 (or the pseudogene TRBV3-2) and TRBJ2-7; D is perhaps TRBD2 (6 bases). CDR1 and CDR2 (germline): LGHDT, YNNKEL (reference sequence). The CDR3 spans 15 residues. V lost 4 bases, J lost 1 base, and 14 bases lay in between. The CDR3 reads CASSLAGTLSYEQYF. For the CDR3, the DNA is TGTGCCAGCAGCCTGGCGGGGACCCTTTCCTACGAGCAGTACTTC.

Here the CDR3 DNA reads TGTGCCAGCAGGAAGGAGTGGGGACAGGGAAACGAGCAGTACTTC. Translation: CASRKEWGQGNEQYF. The rearrangement links TRBV2 to TRBJ2-7, with 9 bases identical to TRBD1. Trimming took 6 bases from V and 5 from J; bases not matched to a gene: 11. Germline CDR1 and CDR2: SNHLY and FYNNEI. The CDR3 is made up of 15 amino acids.

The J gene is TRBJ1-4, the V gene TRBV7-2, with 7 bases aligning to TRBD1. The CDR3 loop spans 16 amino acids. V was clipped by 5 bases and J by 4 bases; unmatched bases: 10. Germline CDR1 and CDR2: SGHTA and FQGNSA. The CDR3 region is CASSPLPGQNNEKLFF. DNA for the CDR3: TGTGCCAGCAGCCCCCTACCGGGACAGAATAATGAAAAACTGTTTTTT. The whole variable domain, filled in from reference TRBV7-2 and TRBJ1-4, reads GAGVSQSPSNKVTEKGKDVELRCDPISGHTALYWYRQSLGQGLEFLIYFQGNSAPDKSGLPSDRFSAERTGGSVSTLTIQRTQQEDSAVYLCASSPLPGQNNEKLFFGSGTQLSVL.

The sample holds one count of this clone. The CDR3 protein is CASSQVQGARQETQYF. CDR3 nucleotide sequence: TGCGCCAGCAGCCAAGTACAGGGGGCTAGGCAAGAGACCCAGTACTTC. The chain combines TRBV4-1 with TRBJ2-5; 9 nucleotides align to TRBD1. V was pared by 1 base and J by 2 bases, with 5 bases of the junction left unmatched. The CDR3 sequence is 16 residues long. Germline V CDR1 and CDR2: MGHRA, YSYEKL.

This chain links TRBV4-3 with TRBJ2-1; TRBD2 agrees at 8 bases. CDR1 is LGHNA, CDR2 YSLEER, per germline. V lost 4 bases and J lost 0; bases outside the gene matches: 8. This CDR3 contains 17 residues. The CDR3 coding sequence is TGCGCCAGCAGCCGGGGACTAGTGGGGAGCTCCTACAATGAGCAGTTCTTC. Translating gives CASSRGLVGSSYNEQFF.

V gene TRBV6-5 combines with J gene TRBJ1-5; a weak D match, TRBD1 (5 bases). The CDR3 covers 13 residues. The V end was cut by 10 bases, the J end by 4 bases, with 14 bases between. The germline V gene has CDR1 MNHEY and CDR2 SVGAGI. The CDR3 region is CATRGTGNQPQHF. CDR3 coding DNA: TGTGCCACCCGGGGGACGGGAAATCAGCCCCAGCATTTT.

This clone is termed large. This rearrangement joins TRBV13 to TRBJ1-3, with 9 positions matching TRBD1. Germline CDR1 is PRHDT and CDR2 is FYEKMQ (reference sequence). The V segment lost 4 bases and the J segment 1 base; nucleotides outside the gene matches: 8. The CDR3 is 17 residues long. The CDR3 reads CASSSRGTGLSGNTIYF. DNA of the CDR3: TGTGCCAGCAGCTCTCGGGGGACAGGGCTGTCTGGAAACACCATATATTTT. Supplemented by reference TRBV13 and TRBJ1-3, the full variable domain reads AAGVIQSPRHLIKEKRETATLKCYPIPRHDTVYWYQQGPGQDPQFLISFYEKMQSDKGSIPDRFSAQQFSDYHSELNMSSLELGDSALYFCASSSRGTGLSGNTIYFGEGSWLTVV.

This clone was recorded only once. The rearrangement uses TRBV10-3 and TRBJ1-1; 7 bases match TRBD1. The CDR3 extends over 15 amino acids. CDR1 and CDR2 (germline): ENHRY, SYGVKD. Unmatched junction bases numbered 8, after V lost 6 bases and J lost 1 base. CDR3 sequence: CAIRSPGQRNTEAFF. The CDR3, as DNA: TGTGCCATCAGATCCCCGGGACAGAGGAACACTGAAGCTTTCTTT.

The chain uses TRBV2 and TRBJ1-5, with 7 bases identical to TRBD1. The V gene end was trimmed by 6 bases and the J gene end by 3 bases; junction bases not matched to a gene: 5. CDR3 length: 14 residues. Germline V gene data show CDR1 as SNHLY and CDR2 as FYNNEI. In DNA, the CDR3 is TGTGCCAGCAGGCCCGGGACAGTCAATCAGCCCCAGCATTTT. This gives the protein CASRPGTVNQPQHF.

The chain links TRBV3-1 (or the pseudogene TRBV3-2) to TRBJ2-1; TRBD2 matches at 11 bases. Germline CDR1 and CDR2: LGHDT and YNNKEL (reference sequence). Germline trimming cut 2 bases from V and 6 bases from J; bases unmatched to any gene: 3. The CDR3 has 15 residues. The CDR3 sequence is CASSQWTSGFNEQFF. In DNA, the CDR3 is TGTGCCAGCAGCCAATGGACTAGCGGGTTCAATGAGCAGTTCTTC.

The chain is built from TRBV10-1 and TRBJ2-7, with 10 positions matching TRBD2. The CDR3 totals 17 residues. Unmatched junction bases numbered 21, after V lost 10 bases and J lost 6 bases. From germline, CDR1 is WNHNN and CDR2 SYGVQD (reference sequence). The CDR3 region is CATITLISSGSRPEQYF. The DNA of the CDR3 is TGCGCCACCATAACACTGATATCTAGCGGGAGTAGGCCCGAGCAGTACTTC.

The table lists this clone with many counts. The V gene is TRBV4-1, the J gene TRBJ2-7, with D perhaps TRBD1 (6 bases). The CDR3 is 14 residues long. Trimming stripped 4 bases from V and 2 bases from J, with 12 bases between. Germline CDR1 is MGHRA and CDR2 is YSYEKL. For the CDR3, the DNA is TGCGCCAGCAGCCTCTGGGACAAGACCTACGAGCAGTACTTC. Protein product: CASSLWDKTYEQYF.

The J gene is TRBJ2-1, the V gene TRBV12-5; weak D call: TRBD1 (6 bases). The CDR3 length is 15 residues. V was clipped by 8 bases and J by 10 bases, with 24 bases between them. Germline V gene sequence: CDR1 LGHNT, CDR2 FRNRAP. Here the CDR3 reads CASSPVGTRAREQFF. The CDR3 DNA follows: TGTGCTAGTTCTCCTGTGGGGACAAGGGCACGGGAGCAGTTCTTC.

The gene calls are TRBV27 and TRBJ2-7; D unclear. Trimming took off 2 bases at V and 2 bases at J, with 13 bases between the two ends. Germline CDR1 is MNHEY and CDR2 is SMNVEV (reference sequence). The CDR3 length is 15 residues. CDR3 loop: CASSLTLISTYEQYF. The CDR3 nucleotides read TGTGCCAGCAGTTTAACTTTAATCTCAACCTACGAGCAGTACTTC.

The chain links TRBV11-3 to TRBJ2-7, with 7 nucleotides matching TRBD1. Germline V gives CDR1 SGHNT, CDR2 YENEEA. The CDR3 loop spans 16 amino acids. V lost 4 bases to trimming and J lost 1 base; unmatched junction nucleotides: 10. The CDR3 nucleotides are TGTGCCAGCAGCTCCTTCTTGGGACAGTCTTCCTACGAGCAGTACTTC. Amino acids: CASSSFLGQSSYEQYF.

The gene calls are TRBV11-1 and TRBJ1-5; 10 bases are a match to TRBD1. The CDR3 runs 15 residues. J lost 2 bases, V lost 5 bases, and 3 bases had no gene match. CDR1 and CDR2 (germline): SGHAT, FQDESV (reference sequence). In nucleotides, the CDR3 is TGTGCCAGCAGCGACAGGGGGCTTCGCAATCAGCCCCAGCATTTT. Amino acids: CASSDRGLRNQPQHF. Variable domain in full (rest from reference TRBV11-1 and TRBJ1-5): EAEVAQSPRYKITEKSQAVAFWCDPISGHATLYWYRQILGQGPELLVQFQDESVVDDSQLPKDRFSAERLKGVDSTLKIQPAELGDSAMYLCASSDRGLRNQPQHFGDGTRLSIL.

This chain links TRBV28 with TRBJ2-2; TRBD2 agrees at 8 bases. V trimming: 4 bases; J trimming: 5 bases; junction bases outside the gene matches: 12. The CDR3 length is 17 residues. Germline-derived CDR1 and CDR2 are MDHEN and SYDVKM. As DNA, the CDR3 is TGTGCCAGCAGTTCGCCCGGGACTAGAATCTTTACCGGGGAGCTGTTTTTT. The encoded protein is CASSSPGTRIFTGELFF.

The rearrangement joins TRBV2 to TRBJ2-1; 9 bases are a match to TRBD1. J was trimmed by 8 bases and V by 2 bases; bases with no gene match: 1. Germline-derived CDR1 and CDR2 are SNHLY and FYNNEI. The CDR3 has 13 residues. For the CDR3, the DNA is TGTGCCAGCAGTGAAACAGGGGGCCATGAGCAGTTCTTC. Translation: CASSETGGHEQFF.

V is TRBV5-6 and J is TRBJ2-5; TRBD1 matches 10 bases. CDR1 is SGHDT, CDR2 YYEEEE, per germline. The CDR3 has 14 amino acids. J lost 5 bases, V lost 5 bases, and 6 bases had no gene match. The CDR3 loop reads CASRSPGQGETQYF. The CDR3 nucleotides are TGTGCCAGCAGATCCCCGGGACAGGGGGAGACCCAGTACTTC. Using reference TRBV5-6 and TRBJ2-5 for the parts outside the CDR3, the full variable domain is DAGVTQSPTHLIKTRGQQVTLRCSPKSGHDTVSWYQQALGQGPQFIFQYYEEEERQRGNFPDRFSGHQFPNYSSELNVNALLLGDSALYLCASRSPGQGETQYFGPGTRLLVL.

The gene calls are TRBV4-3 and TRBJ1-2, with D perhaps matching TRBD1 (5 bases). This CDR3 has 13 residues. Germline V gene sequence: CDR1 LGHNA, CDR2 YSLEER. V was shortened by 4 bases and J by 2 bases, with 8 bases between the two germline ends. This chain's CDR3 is CASSPTANYGYTF. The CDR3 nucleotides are TGCGCCAGCAGCCCGACAGCGAACTATGGCTACACCTTC.

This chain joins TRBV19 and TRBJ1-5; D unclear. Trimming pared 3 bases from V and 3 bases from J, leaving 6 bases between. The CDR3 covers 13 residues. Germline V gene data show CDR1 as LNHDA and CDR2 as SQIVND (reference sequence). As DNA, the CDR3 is TGTGCCAGTAGTATCCAGAACAATCAGCCCCAGCATTTT. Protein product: CASSIQNNQPQHF.

The CDR3 DNA reads as TGTGCTAGTGGTCCGGGGGACCGCGCAGATACGCAGTATTTT. Amino acids: CASGPGDRADTQYF. V usage is TRBV12-5 and J usage is TRBJ2-3, with D perhaps matching TRBD2 (6 bases). The CDR3 contains 14 residues. Trimming cost V 5 bases and J 4 bases, with 13 bases left between them. Per germline, CDR1 LGHNT and CDR2 FRNRAP.

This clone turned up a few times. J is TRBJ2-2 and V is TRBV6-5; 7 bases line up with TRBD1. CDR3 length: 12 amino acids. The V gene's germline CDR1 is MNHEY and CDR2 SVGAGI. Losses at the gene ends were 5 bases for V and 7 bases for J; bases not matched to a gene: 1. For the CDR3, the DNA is TGTGCCAGCAGTACAGGGGTCGGGGAGCTGTTTTTT. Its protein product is CASSTGVGELFF.